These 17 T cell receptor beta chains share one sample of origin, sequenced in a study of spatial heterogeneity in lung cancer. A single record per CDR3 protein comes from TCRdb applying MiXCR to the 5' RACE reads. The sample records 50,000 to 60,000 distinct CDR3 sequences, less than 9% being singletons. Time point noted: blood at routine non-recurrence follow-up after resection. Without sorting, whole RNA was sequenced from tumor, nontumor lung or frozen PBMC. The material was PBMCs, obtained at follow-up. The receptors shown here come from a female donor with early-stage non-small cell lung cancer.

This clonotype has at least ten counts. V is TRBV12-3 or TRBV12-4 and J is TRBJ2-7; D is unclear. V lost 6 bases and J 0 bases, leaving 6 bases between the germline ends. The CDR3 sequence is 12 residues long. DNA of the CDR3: TGTGCCAGCAGCCTCTTCTCCTACGAGCAGTACTTC. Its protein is CASSLFSYEQYF.

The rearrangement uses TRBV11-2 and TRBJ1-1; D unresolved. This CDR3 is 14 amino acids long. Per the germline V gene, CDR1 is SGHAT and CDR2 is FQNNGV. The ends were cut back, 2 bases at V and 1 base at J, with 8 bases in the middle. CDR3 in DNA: TGTGCCAGCAGCTTATCATTCTGGAACACTGAAGCTTTCTTT. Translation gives CASSLSFWNTEAFF.

Written as DNA, the CDR3 is TGTGCCAGCAGTGAACAGGGGGGATCACCCCTCCACTTT. Amino acids: CASSEQGGSPLHF. The genes are TRBV27 and TRBJ1-6; 8 bases fit TRBD1. Germline lookup yields CDR1 MNHEY and CDR2 SMNVEV (reference sequence). The junction had 4 bases not matched to a gene; V was cut back by 5 bases and J by 10 bases. This CDR3 has 13 residues.

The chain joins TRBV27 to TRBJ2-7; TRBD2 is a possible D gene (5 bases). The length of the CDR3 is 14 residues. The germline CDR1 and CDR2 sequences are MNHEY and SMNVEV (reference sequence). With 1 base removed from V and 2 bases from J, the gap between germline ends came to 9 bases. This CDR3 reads CASSLYHGAYEQYF. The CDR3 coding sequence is TGTGCCAGCAGTTTATATCACGGGGCCTACGAGCAGTACTTC.

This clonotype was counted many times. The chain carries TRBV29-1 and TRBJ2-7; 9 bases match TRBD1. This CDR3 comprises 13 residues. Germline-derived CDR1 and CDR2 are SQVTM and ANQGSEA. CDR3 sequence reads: CSVTGGVSYEQYF. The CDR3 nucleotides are TGCAGTGTCACAGGGGGCGTATCCTACGAGCAGTACTTC.

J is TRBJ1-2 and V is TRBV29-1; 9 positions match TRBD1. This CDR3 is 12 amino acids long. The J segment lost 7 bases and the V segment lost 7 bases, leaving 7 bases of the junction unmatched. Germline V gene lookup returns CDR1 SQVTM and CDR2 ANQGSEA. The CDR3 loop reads CSGRTGASGYTF. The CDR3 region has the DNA TGCAGCGGACGGACAGGGGCGTCTGGCTACACCTTC.

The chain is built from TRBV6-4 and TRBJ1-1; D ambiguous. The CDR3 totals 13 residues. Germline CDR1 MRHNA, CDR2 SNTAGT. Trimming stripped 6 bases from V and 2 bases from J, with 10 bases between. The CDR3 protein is CASSRCSNTEAFF. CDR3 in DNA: TGTGCCAGCAGCCGTTGCAGTAACACTGAAGCTTTCTTT.

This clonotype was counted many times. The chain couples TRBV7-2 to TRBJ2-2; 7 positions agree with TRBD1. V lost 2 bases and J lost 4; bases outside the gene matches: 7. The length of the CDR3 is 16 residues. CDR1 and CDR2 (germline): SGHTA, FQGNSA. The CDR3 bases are TGTGCCAGCAGCTTAAGGGGACAGAACCCCACCGGGGAGCTGTTTTTT. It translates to CASSLRGQNPTGELFF. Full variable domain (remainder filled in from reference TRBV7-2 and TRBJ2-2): GAGVSQSPSNKVTEKGKDVELRCDPISGHTALYWYRQSLGQGLEFLIYFQGNSAPDKSGLPSDRFSAERTGGSVSTLTIQRTQQEDSAVYLCASSLRGQNPTGELFFGEGSRLTVL.

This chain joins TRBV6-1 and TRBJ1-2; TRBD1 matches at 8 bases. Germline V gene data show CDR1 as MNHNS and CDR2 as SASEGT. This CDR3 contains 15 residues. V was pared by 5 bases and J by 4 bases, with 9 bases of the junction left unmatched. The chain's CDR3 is CASSWTGPSAYGYTF. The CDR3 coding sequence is TGTGCCAGCAGTTGGACAGGGCCGTCGGCCTATGGCTACACCTTC.

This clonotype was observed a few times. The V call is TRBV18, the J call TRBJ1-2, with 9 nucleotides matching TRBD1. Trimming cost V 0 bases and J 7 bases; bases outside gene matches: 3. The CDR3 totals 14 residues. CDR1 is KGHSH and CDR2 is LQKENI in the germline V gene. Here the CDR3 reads CASSPPGQGSGYTF. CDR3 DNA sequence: TGTGCCAGCTCACCACCGGGACAGGGTAGTGGCTACACCTTC.

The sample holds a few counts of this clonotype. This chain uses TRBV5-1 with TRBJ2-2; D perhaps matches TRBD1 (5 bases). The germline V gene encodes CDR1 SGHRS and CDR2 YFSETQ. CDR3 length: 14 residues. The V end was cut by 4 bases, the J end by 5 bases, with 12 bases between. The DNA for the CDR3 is TGCGCCAGCAGCCCCGGACATAAAACCGGGGAGCTGTTTTTT. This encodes CASSPGHKTGELFF.

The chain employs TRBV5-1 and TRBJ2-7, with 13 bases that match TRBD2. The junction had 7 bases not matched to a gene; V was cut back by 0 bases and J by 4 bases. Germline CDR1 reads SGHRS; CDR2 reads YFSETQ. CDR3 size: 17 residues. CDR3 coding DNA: TGCGCCAGCAGCTTGGCCTCCGGGACTAGCGGGGTGTACGAGCAGTACTTC. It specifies CASSLASGTSGVYEQYF. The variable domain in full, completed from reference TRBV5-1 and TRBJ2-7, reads KAGVTQTPRYLIKTRGQQVTLSCSPISGHRSVSWYQQTPGQGLQFLFEYFSETQRNKGNFPGRFSGRQFSNSRSEMNVSTLELGDSALYLCASSLASGTSGVYEQYFGPGTRLTVT.

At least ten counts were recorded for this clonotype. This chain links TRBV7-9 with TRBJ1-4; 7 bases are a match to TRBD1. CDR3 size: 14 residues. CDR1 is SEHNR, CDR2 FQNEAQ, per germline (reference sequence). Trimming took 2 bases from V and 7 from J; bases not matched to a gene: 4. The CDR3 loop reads CASSLQGGSEKLFF. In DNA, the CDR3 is TGTGCCAGCAGCTTACAAGGGGGCAGTGAAAAACTGTTTTTT.

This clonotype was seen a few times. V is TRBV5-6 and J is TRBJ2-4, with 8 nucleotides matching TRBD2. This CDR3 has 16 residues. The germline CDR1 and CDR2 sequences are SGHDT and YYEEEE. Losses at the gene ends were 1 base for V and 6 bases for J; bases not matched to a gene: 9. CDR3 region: CASSLFTGGPVNIQYF. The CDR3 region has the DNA TGTGCCAGCAGCTTGTTTACGGGGGGGCCGGTAAACATTCAGTACTTC.

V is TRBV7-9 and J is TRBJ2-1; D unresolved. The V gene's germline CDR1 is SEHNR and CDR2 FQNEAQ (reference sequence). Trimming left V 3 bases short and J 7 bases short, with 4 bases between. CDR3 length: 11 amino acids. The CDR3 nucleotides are TGTGCCAGCAGCTTGTTAAATGAGCAGTTCTTC. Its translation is CASSLLNEQFF.

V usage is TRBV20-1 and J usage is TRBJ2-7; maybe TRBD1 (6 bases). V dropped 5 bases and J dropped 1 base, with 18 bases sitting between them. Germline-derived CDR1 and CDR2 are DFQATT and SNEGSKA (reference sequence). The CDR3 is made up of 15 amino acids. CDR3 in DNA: TGCAGTGCTCGGACGGGGACACAACCTTCCTACGAGCAGTACTTC. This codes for CSARTGTQPSYEQYF.

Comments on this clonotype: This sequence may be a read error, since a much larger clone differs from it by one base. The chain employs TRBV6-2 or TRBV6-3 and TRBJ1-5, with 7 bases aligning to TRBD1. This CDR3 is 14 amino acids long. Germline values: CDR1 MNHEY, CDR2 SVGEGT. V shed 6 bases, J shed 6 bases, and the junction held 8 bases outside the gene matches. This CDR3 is CASSNQGGIQPQHF. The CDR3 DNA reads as TGTGCCAGCAGCAACCAGGGGGGCATTCAGCCCCAGCATTTT.